The 28 T cell receptor beta chains reported below all come from one sample, sequenced in a study of blood T cell repertoires in COVID-19. Clones were sequenced by immunoSEQ multiplex PCR, and TCRdb holds only the in-frame ones, with some missing. The data contain nearly 110,000 clones, approximately 88% of them singletons. Sequencing was performed on peripheral blood. These receptors originate from a human donor in a cohort sampled during active COVID-19.

The CDR3 DNA sequence: TGTGCCAGCAGTTATGGGGGACTGGGGGCCTACGAGCAGTACTTC. Protein sequence: CASSYGGLGAYEQYF. V gene TRBV6-5 combines with J gene TRBJ2-7; tentatively, D is TRBD2 (6 bases). Germline loops: CDR1 MNHEY, CDR2 SVGAGI. With 3 bases removed from V and 2 bases from J, the gap between germline ends came to 14 bases. This CDR3 region has 15 residues.

This CDR3 is CASRTGTSATYEQYF. The CDR3 bases are TGTGCCAGCAGAACCGGGACTAGCGCTACCTACGAGCAGTACTTC. This sequence joins TRBV28 and TRBJ2-7, with 10 nucleotides matching TRBD2. With V trimmed by 6 bases and J by 2 bases, 7 bases remained unmatched. The CDR3 is made up of 15 amino acids. Germline loops: CDR1 MDHEN, CDR2 SYDVKM.

The chain is built from TRBV7-2 and TRBJ2-5; TRBD2 matches 14 bases. CDR1 and CDR2 (germline): SGHTA, FQGNSA. The trim removed 3 bases at V and 1 base at J, leaving 1 base unmatched. The CDR3 runs 16 residues. The CDR3 DNA sequence: TGTGCCAGCAGCTTTGGGACTAGCGGGGGCCAAGAGACCCAGTACTTC. Encoded protein: CASSFGTSGGQETQYF.

The chain joins TRBV9 to TRBJ1-3; the D is unclear. CDR3 length equals 16 residues. Trimming took 0 bases from V and 0 from J, leaving 10 bases between them. CDR1 is SGDLS and CDR2 is YYNGEE in the germline V gene. CDR3 protein: CASSVATGLSGNTIYF. The DNA of the CDR3 is TGTGCCAGCAGCGTAGCTACGGGTCTCTCTGGAAACACCATATATTTT.

This rearrangement joins TRBV7-2 to TRBJ2-7, with 11 bases aligning to TRBD1. Per the germline V gene, CDR1 is SGHTA and CDR2 is FQGNSA. The J segment lost 3 bases and the V segment lost 5 bases, leaving 12 bases of the junction unmatched. This CDR3 is built from 17 residues. This CDR3 is CASSPPRQGTGGYEQYF. Written as DNA, the CDR3 is TGTGCCAGCAGCCCTCCTCGGCAAGGGACAGGGGGCTACGAGCAGTACTTC.

This chain joins TRBV19 and TRBJ2-1; a weak D match, TRBD1 (6 bases). V was pared by 5 bases and J by 9 bases, with 20 bases between. Germline-derived CDR1 and CDR2 are LNHDA and SQIVND (reference sequence). The CDR3 runs to 15 residues. CDR3 region: CASSEQGFQSGEQFF. In nucleotides, the CDR3 is TGTGCCAGTAGTGAACAGGGTTTCCAGTCTGGTGAGCAGTTCTTC.

V gene TRBV19 combines with J gene TRBJ2-2, with TRBD1 identical over 7 bases. The junction had 7 bases not matched to a gene; V was cut back by 5 bases and J by 4 bases. The CDR3 length is 15 residues. Per germline, CDR1 LNHDA and CDR2 SQIVND (reference sequence). The CDR3 region is CASSSSTGSTGELFF. CDR3 DNA sequence: TGTGCCAGTAGTTCTTCGACAGGGAGCACCGGGGAGCTGTTTTTT.

The J gene is TRBJ1-3, the V gene TRBV27; 10 nucleotides agree with TRBD1. The CDR3 is 16 amino acids. In germline, CDR1 is MNHEY, CDR2 SMNVEV (reference sequence). With V trimmed by 6 bases and J by 1 base, 6 bases remained unmatched. The CDR3 reads CASSPGTGVSGNTIYF. CDR3 coding DNA: TGTGCCAGCAGCCCCGGGACAGGGGTATCTGGAAACACCATATATTTT.

The chain recombines TRBV6-6 with TRBJ2-1; 9 positions agree with TRBD1. This CDR3 spans 13 amino acids. With V trimmed by 6 bases and J by 9 bases, 6 bases remained unmatched. Germline values: CDR1 MNHNY, CDR2 SVGAGI (reference sequence). The CDR3 protein is CASSQGQGIEQFF. CDR3 nucleotides: TGTGCCAGCAGCCAGGGACAGGGTATTGAGCAGTTCTTC.

The V call is TRBV21-1, the J call TRBJ2-7; the D call in the table, TRBD2, was not verified against the DNA. TRBV21-1 is reported as a pseudogene. CDR3 length: 14 residues. The CDR3 reads CASSNPGLVPEQYV. Here the CDR3 DNA reads TGTGCCAGCAGCAACCCGGGACTAGTTCCTGAGCAGTACGTC.

The chain employs TRBV7-2 and TRBJ2-2; D remains unclear. Germline V lookup: CDR1 SGHTA, CDR2 FQGNSA. Trimming took 7 bases from V and 0 from J, leaving 9 bases between them. The CDR3 spans 14 residues. CDR3 in amino acids: CASILEPNTGELFF. The CDR3 DNA reads TGTGCCAGCATCCTAGAGCCGAACACCGGGGAGCTGTTTTTT.

This clone occurred once. Written as DNA, the CDR3 is TGTGCTAGTGGTTTGGTACTACGGCGGGAGCTAAACAATGAGCAGTTCTTC. Protein: CASGLVLRRELNNEQFF. V is TRBV12-5 and J is TRBJ2-1, with 7 bases lining up with TRBD2. With 0 bases clipped from V and 5 bases from J, the junction kept 10 bases outside the gene matches. Germline CDR1 reads LGHNT; CDR2 reads FRNRAP. The CDR3 consists of 17 residues.

This clone is a singleton in its sample. The chain recombines TRBV5-1 with TRBJ2-1, with D hard to call. The ends were cut back, 0 bases at V and 4 bases at J, with 8 bases in the middle. CDR1 is SGHRS and CDR2 is YFSETQ in the germline V gene. CDR3 size: 14 residues. CDR3 in amino acids: CASSLDDSYNEQFF. Written as DNA, the CDR3 is TGCGCCAGCAGCTTGGACGACTCATACAATGAGCAGTTCTTC. Looking up the rest from reference TRBV5-1 and TRBJ2-1 gives the full variable domain: KAGVTQTPRYLIKTRGQQVTLSCSPISGHRSVSWYQQTPGQGLQFLFEYFSETQRNKGNFPGRFSGRQFSNSRSEMNVSTLELGDSALYLCASSLDDSYNEQFFGPGTRLTVL.

This sequence joins TRBV6-2 or TRBV6-3 and TRBJ1-5, with 7 bases identical to TRBD1. Germline CDR1 and CDR2: MNHEY and SVGEGT. V shed 5 bases, J shed 6 bases, and the junction held 7 bases outside the gene matches. This CDR3 has 14 amino acids. DNA for the CDR3: TGTGCCAGCAGTCCGACCCAGGGGGGTCAGCCCCAGCATTTT. Encoded protein: CASSPTQGGQPQHF.

The genes are TRBV11-3 and TRBJ2-7, with TRBD1 as a possible D gene (6 bases). The CDR3 is 14 residues long. Germline values: CDR1 SGHNT, CDR2 YENEEA. The V gene lost 7 bases and the J gene lost 3 bases, with 16 bases spanning the gap. CDR3 coding DNA: TGTGCCAGCATCCCTGGCAGGGGAAGCTACGAGCAGTACTTC. It specifies CASIPGRGSYEQYF.

The rearrangement links TRBV27 to TRBJ2-5; TRBD2 matches at 9 bases. The CDR3 sequence is 16 residues long. Germline trimming cut 6 bases from V and 5 bases from J; bases unmatched to any gene: 13. Germline V gene lookup returns CDR1 MNHEY and CDR2 SMNVEV (reference sequence). As DNA, the CDR3 is TGTGCCAGCAGCCCCGGCCTAGCGGGAAGCCGGGAGACCCAGTACTTC. Translating gives CASSPGLAGSRETQYF.

V gene TRBV27 combines with J gene TRBJ2-3; D is perhaps TRBD2 (5 bases). Trimming cost V 4 bases and J 1 base, with 12 bases left between them. The V gene's germline CDR1 is MNHEY and CDR2 SMNVEV (reference sequence). The length of the CDR3 is 15 residues. Written as DNA, the CDR3 is TGTGCCAGCAGTTCCGACGGGGATGGCACAGATACGCAGTATTTT. Encoded protein: CASSSDGDGTDTQYF.

The CDR3 loop reads CASSHFDRNTEAFF. The DNA of the CDR3 is TGTGCCAGCAGCCACTTCGACAGGAACACTGAAGCTTTCTTT. J is TRBJ1-1 and V is TRBV3-1 (or the pseudogene TRBV3-2); a possible D gene is TRBD1 (5 bases). Trimming removed 3 bases from V and 1 base from J, with 9 bases in between. The CDR3 spans 14 residues. Germline CDR1 and CDR2: LGHDT and YNNKEL (reference sequence).

The chain carries TRBV5-1 and TRBJ1-2; D is unresolved. V was trimmed by 3 bases and J by 3 bases, leaving 9 bases between them. Germline V CDR1 and CDR2: SGHRS, YFSETQ. This CDR3 has 13 residues. The CDR3 region is CASSWEGDYGYTF. Here the CDR3 DNA reads TGCGCCAGCAGCTGGGAGGGAGACTATGGCTACACCTTC.

This clone was found once. The genes are TRBV3-1 (or the pseudogene TRBV3-2) and TRBJ2-3, with a possible D match to TRBD1 (5 bases). Germline lookup yields CDR1 LGHDT and CDR2 YNNKEL (reference sequence). Trimming cost V 4 bases and J 4 bases, with 12 bases left between them. The CDR3 is 14 amino acids. The CDR3 DNA follows: TGTGCCAGCAGCCCCGGCGCCAGGGCAGATACGCAGTATTTT. Its protein is CASSPGARADTQYF.

This clone was recorded only once. The chain combines TRBV19 with TRBJ2-5; tentatively, D is TRBD1 (5 bases). The CDR3 is 13 residues long. The V end lost 4 bases, the J end lost 2 bases, and 8 bases lay between the germline ends. CDR1 is LNHDA, CDR2 SQIVND, per germline (reference sequence). CDR3 sequence: CASSRTRQETQYF. CDR3 DNA: TGTGCCAGTAGTAGGACAAGACAAGAGACCCAGTACTTC.

The rearrangement uses TRBV20-1 and TRBJ1-1, with unresolved D. The germline gives CDR1 DFQATT, CDR2 SNEGSKA (reference sequence). CDR3 length: 11 residues. V was trimmed by 2 bases and J by 10 bases, leaving 11 bases between them. As DNA, the CDR3 is TGCAGTGCTAGATCTGGTTCAGGAGCTTTCTTT. Protein sequence: CSARSGSGAFF.

The chain joins TRBV18 to TRBJ2-1, with a weak D call TRBD2 (5 bases). Trimming pared 1 base from V and 5 bases from J, leaving 12 bases between. CDR3 length: 15 residues. Germline-derived CDR1 and CDR2 are KGHSH and LQKENI. CDR3 residues: CASSPRVSVDNEQFF. Here the CDR3 DNA reads TGTGCCAGCTCACCACGAGTTAGCGTAGACAATGAGCAGTTCTTC.

The chain carries TRBV19 and TRBJ1-5; 7 bases map to TRBD1. Germline lookup yields CDR1 LNHDA and CDR2 SQIVND (reference sequence). The CDR3 runs 14 residues. V lost 3 bases to trimming and J lost 6 bases; unmatched junction nucleotides: 5. CDR3: CASSMQGGGQPQHF. The CDR3 region has the DNA TGTGCCAGTAGTATGCAAGGGGGCGGTCAGCCCCAGCATTTT. Full variable domain (outside the CDR3, taken from reference TRBV19 and TRBJ1-5): DGGITQSPKYLFRKEGQNVTLSCEQNLNHDAMYWYRQDPGQGLRLIYYSQIVNDFQKGDIAEGYSVSREKKESFPLTVTSAQKNPTAFYLCASSMQGGGQPQHFGDGTRLSIL.

There are a few counts of this clone. The CDR3 loop is CASSLTGTDNSPLHF. The CDR3, as DNA: TGTGCCAGCAGTTTAACGGGGACAGATAATTCACCCCTCCACTTT. The genes are TRBV28 and TRBJ1-6; 7 nucleotides match TRBD1. The CDR3 length is 15 residues. With 2 bases clipped from V and 5 bases from J, the junction kept 3 bases outside the gene matches. Looked up from germline, CDR1 is MDHEN and CDR2 is SYDVKM.

J is TRBJ1-4 and V is TRBV6-1; D gene ambiguous. Per the germline V gene, CDR1 is MNHNS and CDR2 is SASEGT. This CDR3 comprises 14 residues. V lost 3 bases to trimming and J lost 6 bases, with 11 bases between them. For the CDR3, the DNA is TGTGCCAGCAGTGAGGCGGGCAGTCATGAAAAACTGTTTTTT. Translating it yields CASSEAGSHEKLFF.

CDR3: CASSLYGGSDEQYF. The CDR3 DNA sequence: TGTGCCAGCAGCTTATATGGGGGCTCGGACGAGCAGTACTTC. This rearrangement joins TRBV7-9 to TRBJ2-7, with D perhaps TRBD1 (6 bases). The germline V gene encodes CDR1 SEHNR and CDR2 FQNEAQ (reference sequence). The V end lost 2 bases, the J end lost 5 bases, and 13 bases lay between the germline ends. The CDR3 loop spans 14 amino acids. The full variable domain, with the rest looked up from reference TRBV7-9 and TRBJ2-7, is DTGVSQNPRHKITKRGQNVTFRCDPISEHNRLYWYRQTLGQGPEFLTYFQNEAQLEKSRLLSDRFSAERPKGSFSTLEIQRTEQGDSAMYLCASSLYGGSDEQYFGPGTRLTVT.

CDR3 in DNA: TGTGCCAGCAGCTTGGAGGAGGTCTACGAGCAGTACGTC. Translating gives CASSLEEVYEQYV. This rearrangement joins TRBV5-6 to TRBJ2-7; a weak D match, TRBD2 (5 bases). The CDR3 length is 13 residues. Germline assignment: CDR1 SGHDT and CDR2 YYEEEE. Trimming removed 0 bases from V and 3 bases from J, with 7 bases in between.